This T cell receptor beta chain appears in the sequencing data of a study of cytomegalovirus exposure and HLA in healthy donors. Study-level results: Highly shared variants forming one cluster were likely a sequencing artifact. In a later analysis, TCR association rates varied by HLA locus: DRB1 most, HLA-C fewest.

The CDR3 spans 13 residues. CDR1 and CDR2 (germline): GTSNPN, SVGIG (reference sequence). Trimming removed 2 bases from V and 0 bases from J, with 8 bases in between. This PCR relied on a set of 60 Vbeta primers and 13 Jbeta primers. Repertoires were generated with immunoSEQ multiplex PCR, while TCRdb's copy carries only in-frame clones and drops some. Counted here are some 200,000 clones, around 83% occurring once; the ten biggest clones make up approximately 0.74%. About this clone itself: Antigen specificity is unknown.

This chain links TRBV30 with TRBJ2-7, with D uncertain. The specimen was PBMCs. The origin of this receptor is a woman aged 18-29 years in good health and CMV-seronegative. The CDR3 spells CAWSPTLSYEQYF. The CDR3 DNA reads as TGTGCCTGGAGTCCGACACTCTCCTACGAGCAGTACTTC.